Shown below are 21 T cell receptor beta chains from a single sample sequenced in a study of a mutant IDH1 vaccine in newly diagnosed glioma. Regarding time point: week 23, last vaccination. Every vaccination contained 300 ug of the mutant IDH1 20-mer peptide and was paired with topical imiquimod. Profiling relied on immunoSEQ multiplex PCR, and the TCRdb table lists in-frame clones only, not all of them. The table has roughly 50,000 clones, approximately 78% seen once; the top ten hold approximately 8.2%. Their specific antigens are unknown. The input for sequencing was PBMCs, taken from a glioma patient whose treatment included an IDH1 peptide vaccine. The receptors shown here come from a woman in her 40s with glioma. Some clones in this sample may be carry-over from other donors' samples.

CDR3 region: CASSLDGSRGYTF. The CDR3 DNA reads as TGCGCCAGCAGCTTGGATGGCTCGCGGGGCTACACCTTC. The chain links TRBV5-1 to TRBJ1-2; D call uncertain. Trimming pared 0 bases from V and 8 bases from J, leaving 11 bases between. Germline V lookup: CDR1 SGHRS, CDR2 YFSETQ. This CDR3 region has 13 residues.

This clone was detected only once. The chain recombines TRBV7-9 with TRBJ1-4; D possibly corresponds to TRBD1 (6 bases). The CDR3 consists of 12 residues. With 6 bases removed from V and 8 bases from J, the gap between germline ends came to 10 bases. CDR1 SEHNR and CDR2 FQNEAQ come from the germline V gene (reference sequence). The CDR3 DNA follows: TGTGCCAGCAGAACGGACAGCGAAAAACTGTTTTTT. This gives the protein CASRTDSEKLFF.

The rearrangement joins TRBV5-1 to TRBJ2-7; TRBD1 matches 9 bases. J lost 3 bases, V lost 4 bases, and 8 bases had no gene match. This CDR3 is built from 15 residues. Germline V gene lookup returns CDR1 SGHRS and CDR2 YFSETQ. The CDR3 loop reads CASSPDGTGYYEQYF. Here the CDR3 DNA reads TGCGCCAGCAGCCCGGACGGGACAGGGTACTACGAGCAGTACTTC.

The rearrangement uses TRBV9 and TRBJ1-1, with TRBD1 matching over 7 bases. CDR1 and CDR2 from the germline V gene are SGDLS and YYNGEE. V lost 3 bases to trimming and J lost 4 bases; unmatched junction nucleotides: 9. The CDR3 covers 15 residues. CDR3 loop: CASSGDPGQLTEAFF. Written as DNA, the CDR3 is TGTGCCAGCAGCGGCGATCCGGGACAGCTCACTGAAGCTTTCTTT.

The chain joins TRBV20-1 to TRBJ1-1; TRBD1 might be the D (6 bases). CDR1 DFQATT and CDR2 SNEGSKA come from the germline V gene (reference sequence). The CDR3 has 10 amino acids. The CDR3 sequence: CSLRGAEAFF. In nucleotides, the CDR3 is TGCAGCCTAAGGGGGGCTGAAGCTTTCTTT.

The chain is built from TRBV15 and TRBJ1-4; TRBD1 agrees at 8 bases. The CDR3 consists of 14 residues. Looked up from germline, CDR1 is LNHNV and CDR2 is YYDKDF (reference sequence). The V segment lost 3 bases and the J segment 11 bases; nucleotides outside the gene matches: 8. CDR3 nucleotide sequence: TGTGCCACCAGCAGCGACAGGGGTATAGGGAAACTGTTTTTT. It specifies CATSSDRGIGKLFF.

The chain couples TRBV30 to TRBJ1-1, with D hard to call. CDR1 and CDR2 from the germline V gene are GTSNPN and SVGIG (reference sequence). The length of the CDR3 is 13 residues. V dropped 0 bases and J dropped 1 base, with 6 bases sitting between them. CDR3 loop: CAWSVLGNTEAFF. DNA of the CDR3: TGTGCCTGGAGTGTTTTAGGGAACACTGAAGCTTTCTTT.

The rearrangement joins TRBV19 to TRBJ1-5; 7 bases fit TRBD1. The CDR3 loop spans 17 amino acids. Germline V lookup: CDR1 LNHDA, CDR2 SQIVND (reference sequence). With V trimmed by 4 bases and J by 5 bases, 14 bases remained unmatched. The CDR3 loop reads CASSTPPGQGGYQPQHF. Written as DNA, the CDR3 is TGTGCCAGTAGTACCCCTCCTGGGCAGGGGGGATATCAGCCCCAGCATTTT.

The genes are TRBV11-3 and TRBJ2-1, with D uncertain. The CDR3 runs to 12 residues. The germline V gene has CDR1 SGHNT and CDR2 YENEEA. V was pared by 5 bases and J by 9 bases, with 11 bases between. The chain's CDR3 is CASSDPMGEQFF. The CDR3 DNA is TGTGCCAGCAGCGACCCTATGGGTGAGCAGTTCTTC.

The chain carries TRBV30 and TRBJ2-7, with 8 nucleotides matching TRBD2. Germline V gene lookup returns CDR1 GTSNPN and CDR2 SVGIG (reference sequence). The CDR3 has 15 amino acids. The ends lost 0 bases at V and 2 bases at J; junction bases unmatched: 6. CDR3 nucleotide sequence: TGTGCCTGGAGTGTAAGAGCGGGGGCCACCTACGAGCAGTACTTC. Protein: CAWSVRAGATYEQYF. The full variable domain, in which reference TRBV30 and TRBJ2-7 provide the parts outside the CDR3, is SQTIHQWPATLVQPVGSPLSLECTVEGTSNPNLYWYRQAAGRGLQLLFYSVGIGQISSEVPQNLSASRPQDRQFILSSKKLLLSDSGFYLCAWSVRAGATYEQYFGPGTRLTVT.

The chain carries TRBV29-1 and TRBJ1-2; D is undetermined. Germline V CDR1 and CDR2: SQVTM, ANQGSEA. Trimming shortened V by 2 bases and J by 2 bases, and 9 bases separated the two germline ends. The CDR3 runs 13 residues. CDR3 nucleotide sequence: TGCAGCGTTGAAAACCTTGCAAACTATGGCTACACCTTC. Amino acid sequence: CSVENLANYGYTF.

This clone has a single count. The J gene is TRBJ2-1, the V gene TRBV9; D gene ambiguous. The CDR3 length is 17 residues. Germline V CDR1 and CDR2: SGDLS, YYNGEE. Trimming removed 1 base at V and 0 bases at J, with 14 bases between. The CDR3 here is CASSVRAVADSYNEQFF. Written as DNA, the CDR3 is TGTGCCAGCAGCGTAAGGGCCGTAGCAGACTCCTACAATGAGCAGTTCTTC.

This CDR3 reads CASSQGLLVAKNIQYF. The CDR3 DNA is TGCGCCAGCAGCCAAGGGCTACTAGTAGCCAAAAACATTCAGTACTTC. The chain links TRBV4-3 to TRBJ2-4, with a tentative D call TRBD2 (5 bases). CDR3 length: 16 residues. Trimming pared 1 base from V and 0 bases from J, leaving 10 bases between. Looked up from germline, CDR1 is LGHNA and CDR2 is YSLEER.

This clone appeared a few times. The V call is TRBV4-1, the J call TRBJ1-1; the D is unclear. CDR1 is MGHRA and CDR2 is YSYEKL in the germline V gene. The CDR3 has 16 amino acids. Trimming cost V 4 bases and J 2 bases, with 17 bases left between them. CDR3: CASSLRPGDQNTEAFF. CDR3 nucleotide sequence: TGCGCCAGCAGCCTCAGACCCGGCGATCAAAACACTGAAGCTTTCTTT.

This chain connects TRBV10-2 to TRBJ1-2; 9 bases fit TRBD1. This CDR3 has 17 amino acids. V gave up 0 bases and J gave up 4 bases; unmatched junction bases: 9. CDR1 and CDR2 from the germline V gene are WSHSY and SAAADI. CDR3 amino acids: CASSESPDRGWVYGYTF. DNA of the CDR3: TGCGCCAGCAGTGAGTCCCCGGACAGGGGTTGGGTCTATGGCTACACCTTC.

The V call is TRBV6-5, the J call TRBJ1-1; 7 nucleotides line up with TRBD1. Germline V gene data show CDR1 as MNHEY and CDR2 as SVGAGI. This CDR3 contains 11 residues. Trimming removed 6 bases from V and 6 bases from J; junction bases left unmatched: 1. The CDR3 coding sequence is TGTGCCAGCAGGACAGGGCCTGAAGCTTTCTTT. Its translation: CASRTGPEAFF.

This chain uses TRBV5-6 with TRBJ1-5; D gene unclear. From germline, CDR1 is SGHDT and CDR2 YYEEEE. V lost 4 bases, J lost 5 bases, and 10 bases lay in between. CDR3 length: 13 amino acids. The CDR3 protein is CASSPEGDQPQHF. For the CDR3, the DNA is TGTGCCAGCAGCCCCGAGGGAGATCAGCCCCAGCATTTT.

The chain recombines TRBV7-6 with TRBJ1-4; TRBD1 aligns across 7 bases. This CDR3 contains 15 residues. Trimming at V came to 5 bases and at J to 8 bases, leaving 11 bases not matched to a gene. The V gene's germline CDR1 is SGHVS and CDR2 FNYEAQ. The CDR3 protein is CASSPKTGPGEKLFF. CDR3 DNA sequence: TGTGCCAGCAGCCCGAAGACAGGGCCGGGGGAAAAACTGTTTTTT.

J is TRBJ2-7 and V is TRBV30; 8 bases map to TRBD1. Per the germline V gene, CDR1 is GTSNPN and CDR2 is SVGIG (reference sequence). V shed 2 bases, J shed 2 bases, and the junction held 2 bases outside the gene matches. The CDR3 totals 13 residues. The CDR3 sequence is CAWSTDRAYEQYF. The CDR3 DNA follows: TGTGCCTGGAGTACGGACAGGGCCTACGAGCAGTACTTC.

The chain has TRBV4-1 and TRBJ1-1; D possibly corresponds to TRBD1 (6 bases). Germline lookup yields CDR1 MGHRA and CDR2 YSYEKL. There are 15 residues in the CDR3. V was clipped by 0 bases and J by 5 bases, with 13 bases between them. CDR3 sequence reads: CASSQDLAGVTEAFF. CDR3 nucleotides: TGCGCCAGCAGCCAAGATCTCGCAGGGGTGACTGAAGCTTTCTTT.

The chain uses TRBV27 and TRBJ2-2; TRBD1 matches 10 bases. Germline CDR1 MNHEY, CDR2 SMNVEV (reference sequence). This CDR3 has 16 residues. V lost 6 bases, J lost 2 bases, and 6 bases stayed unmatched. The CDR3 sequence is CASSPRDRGNTGELFF. In DNA, the CDR3 is TGTGCCAGCAGCCCCCGGGACAGGGGTAACACCGGGGAGCTGTTTTTT.